This T cell receptor (beta chain) was recovered during a study of brain T cells in children with intractable seizures. The CDR3 runs to 15 residues. Germline CDR1 reads KGHSH; CDR2 reads LQKENI. Between the trimmed V and J ends, which lost 6 bases and 4 bases, there was a span of 16 bases. Time point specified: blood from clinic visit 5 months post-surgery; TSC patient then seizure free. Assay used: immunoSEQ multiplex PCR; TCRdb lists only in-frame clones, some missing. The data show hundreds of thousands of clones, with about 93% seen just once and around 6% held by the top ten. The V and J genes are TRBV18 and TRBJ2-1; tentatively, D is TRBD1 (8 bases). This clonotype was obtained from a boy under two years old with tuberous sclerosis and intractable seizures. Here the sequenced sample was peripheral blood, taken more than 4 months after surgery. This CDR3 reads CASSGGTGDYNEQFF. The CDR3 region has the DNA TGTGCCAGCTCGGGGGGGACAGGAGATTACAATGAGCAGTTCTTC.